The 9 T cell receptor beta chains given below trace back to one sample, sequenced in a study of cytomegalovirus exposure and HLA in healthy donors. The PCR made use of 60 Vbeta and 13 Jbeta primers. The assay was immunoSEQ multiplex PCR, and TCRdb's table has in-frame clones only and misses some. This sample has under 200,000 clones, with 84% found just once. Material for sequencing was PBMCs. Every receptor here comes from a woman in her 50s in good health and CMV-seropositive.

This clone was counted a single time. This chain's CDR3 is CASRNTGQGASEQFF. The CDR3 bases are TGTGCCAGCAGAAACACGGGACAGGGGGCGTCCGAGCAGTTCTTC. The V and J genes are TRBV2 and TRBJ2-1; TRBD1 matches 12 bases. There are 15 residues in the CDR3. With 6 bases clipped from V and 10 bases from J, the junction kept 10 bases outside the gene matches. CDR1 SNHLY and CDR2 FYNNEI come from the germline V gene.

This sequence joins TRBV5-6 and TRBJ2-7, with TRBD1 identical over 7 bases. In germline, CDR1 is SGHDT, CDR2 YYEEEE. The CDR3 loop spans 14 amino acids. Germline trimming cut 2 bases from V and 3 bases from J; bases unmatched to any gene: 5. The CDR3 here is CASSFRDRYYEQYF. The CDR3 nucleotides read TGTGCCAGCAGCTTTCGGGACAGATACTACGAGCAGTACTTC.

The chain employs TRBV21-1 and TRBJ1-5; the D call TRBD1 from the table was never checked on the DNA. TRBV21-1 is a recognized pseudogene. The CDR3 is 17 amino acids. CDR3: CASSKAEDRGIREPQHF. CDR3 in DNA: TGTGCCAGCAGCAAAGCCGAGGACAGGGGGATCAGGGAGCCCCAGCATTTT.

This clone was found once. The chain combines TRBV7-2 with TRBJ1-2, with 7 nucleotides matching TRBD1. V shed 4 bases and J 5 bases; nucleotides not matched to a gene: 10. From germline, CDR1 is SGHTA and CDR2 FQGNSA. CDR3 length: 15 amino acids. CDR3 residues: CASSSRGTDYYGYTF. As DNA, the CDR3 is TGTGCCAGCAGCTCCCGGGGGACAGATTATTATGGCTACACCTTC.

The chain is built from TRBV5-6 and TRBJ2-5; TRBD1 agrees at 8 bases. The CDR3 loop spans 13 amino acids. Germline V CDR1 and CDR2: SGHDT, YYEEEE. With V trimmed by 4 bases and J by 5 bases, 4 bases remained unmatched. The CDR3 region is CASSRQGSETQYF. CDR3 bases: TGTGCCAGCAGCCGACAGGGGTCCGAGACCCAGTACTTC.

In nucleotides, the CDR3 is TGTGCCAGCAGTCCCCGCGGGGATACGCAGTATTTT. It is translated as CASSPRGDTQYF. This rearrangement joins TRBV27 to TRBJ2-3; weak D call: TRBD2 (5 bases). V was cut by 5 bases and J by 6 bases, with 9 bases left in between. The length of the CDR3 is 12 residues. Germline V gene lookup returns CDR1 MNHEY and CDR2 SMNVEV (reference sequence).

This clone has more than one count but fewer than ten. J is TRBJ2-2 and V is TRBV6-1; D gene unclear. Germline loops: CDR1 MNHNS, CDR2 SASEGT. V was cut by 3 bases and J by 2 bases, with 10 bases left in between. This CDR3 has 15 amino acids. This CDR3 is CASSEPGLNTGELFF. The CDR3 coding sequence is TGTGCCAGCAGTGAGCCGGGTCTAAACACCGGGGAGCTGTTTTTT.

Notes on this clone: The identical CDR3 is also encoded by other nucleotide sequences in the sample. The V and J genes are TRBV15 and TRBJ2-7; TRBD1 agrees at 7 bases. CDR3 length: 14 residues. Germline V gene data show CDR1 as LNHNV and CDR2 as YYDKDF (reference sequence). The junction had 3 bases not matched to a gene; V was cut back by 0 bases and J by 4 bases. The CDR3 sequence: CATSRDLGQYEQYF. As DNA, the CDR3 is TGTGCCACCAGCAGAGATTTGGGACAGTACGAGCAGTACTTC.

The CDR3 DNA follows: TGTGCCAGCAGCTTATACAGGGATCAGCCCCAGCATTTT. Its translation: CASSLYRDQPQHF. The chain employs TRBV7-9 and TRBJ1-5; maybe TRBD1 (6 bases). Trimming removed 2 bases from V and 5 bases from J, with 7 bases in between. Germline CDR1 reads SEHNR; CDR2 reads FQNEAQ (reference sequence). The CDR3 extends over 13 amino acids.